Listed here are 8 T cell receptor beta chains from one sample, sequenced in a study of blood T cells in healthy people across ages. A second PCR of roughly 6 to 12 cycles used a sample-barcoded 5' primer and a J-beta primer mix. TCRdb re-called the 5' RACE reads with MiXCR, one entry per CDR3 protein. The table lists some 290,000 distinct CDR3 sequences, roughly 29% of them singletons. Sequencing used blood. The receptors shown here come from a woman between 65 and 79 years old in good health.

This clonotype turned up a few times. This rearrangement joins TRBV20-1 to TRBJ2-5; D is ambiguous. Germline V gene data show CDR1 as DFQATT and CDR2 as SNEGSKA (reference sequence). The CDR3 is made up of 12 amino acids. V shed 6 bases and J shed 5 bases, with 13 bases lying between them. CDR3 DNA sequence: TGCAGTGCAAGACTTCCGGGCGAGACCCAGTACTTC. Protein: CSARLPGETQYF.

V usage is TRBV6-5 and J usage is TRBJ1-5; D is undetermined. The germline V and J ends were trimmed by 4 bases and 6 bases, with 10 bases remaining between them. The CDR3 runs 13 residues. Germline-derived CDR1 and CDR2 are MNHEY and SVGAGI. CDR3 amino acids: CASSLREAQPQHF. The CDR3 nucleotides are TGTGCCAGCAGTTTGAGGGAGGCTCAGCCCCAGCATTTT.

The rearrangement uses TRBV20-1 and TRBJ2-1; 7 bases align to TRBD2. V was pared by 3 bases and J by 6 bases, with 17 bases of the junction left unmatched. CDR3 size: 17 residues. Germline V lookup: CDR1 DFQATT, CDR2 SNEGSKA (reference sequence). CDR3 sequence reads: CSASLGTGGRSRNEQFF. The DNA of the CDR3 is TGCAGTGCTAGTTTGGGAACTGGCGGGAGATCCCGCAATGAGCAGTTCTTC.

The chain is built from TRBV29-1 and TRBJ1-2, with D tentatively TRBD1 (6 bases). Trimming shortened V by 6 bases and J by 2 bases, and 16 bases separated the two germline ends. Germline CDR1 is SQVTM and CDR2 is ANQGSEA. This CDR3 region has 14 residues. In DNA, the CDR3 is TGCAGCGTGCCTACACAACAGGGAAACTATGGCTACACCTTC. Translated, it gives CSVPTQQGNYGYTF. Together with reference TRBV29-1 and TRBJ1-2, the CDR3 gives the full variable domain: SAVISQKPSRDICQRGTSLTIQCQVDSQVTMMFWYRQQPGQSLTLIATANQGSEATYESGFVIDKFPISRPNLTFSTLTVSNMSPEDSSIYLCSVPTQQGNYGYTFGSGTRLTVV.

J is TRBJ1-2 and V is TRBV25-1; perhaps TRBD1 as D (5 bases). Germline values: CDR1 MGHDK, CDR2 SYGVNS. The CDR3 is 14 amino acids. The V end lost 1 base, the J end lost 2 bases, and 8 bases lay between the germline ends. The CDR3 spells CASSESGGNYGYTF. DNA of the CDR3: TGTGCCAGCAGTGAATCTGGGGGAAACTATGGCTACACCTTC.

This rearrangement joins TRBV5-1 to TRBJ1-1, with 7 bases lining up with TRBD1. The germline gives CDR1 SGHRS, CDR2 YFSETQ. The CDR3 has 15 residues. V lost 4 bases and J lost 3; bases outside the gene matches: 9. The CDR3 sequence is CASSTAGQTHTEAFF. CDR3 bases: TGCGCCAGCAGCACGGCGGGACAGACCCACACTGAAGCTTTCTTT.

The table lists this clonotype with a few counts. This chain links TRBV4-3 with TRBJ2-5; tentatively, D is TRBD2 (5 bases). The end of the DNA aligns better with TRBJ2-1, so the J call may be wrong. The CDR3 covers 13 residues. Germline CDR1 reads LGHNA; CDR2 reads YSLEER. For the CDR3, the DNA is TGCGCCAGCAGCCTCGTTCGGGGAAGCGAGCAGTTCTTC. Translating gives CASSLVRGSEQFF.

This clonotype was seen only a few times. The rearrangement uses TRBV3-1 and TRBJ2-7; the D call may be TRBD1 or TRBD2 (5 bases each). The J call is in doubt because the DNA end fits TRBJ2-1 better. Germline CDR1 is LGHDT and CDR2 is YNNKEL (reference sequence). There are 15 residues in the CDR3. Here the CDR3 DNA reads TGTGCCAGCAGCCAAAGTGGGACCCGACGCAATGAGCAGTTCTTC. Translation gives CASSQSGTRRNEQFF.